Included here is one T cell receptor beta chain sequence, with context. The antigen remains undetermined. These data originate in a study of regulatory T cells in long-lasting Graves disease. Overall study: Antithyroid drug use was under 3 months in newly diagnosed Graves' patients.

Time point of the sample: newly diagnosed GD, antithyroid drugs for less than 3 months. Construction of the TCR library relied on RNA isolated from PBMCs. CDR1 is MDHEN, CDR2 SYDVKM, per germline. The CDR3 runs 14 residues. The V gene lost 2 bases and the J gene lost 1 base, with 8 bases spanning the gap. Through Arm-PCR of CDR3 regions and iRepertoire HTBI primers, TCR beta libraries were built. TCRdb reanalysed the multiplex PCR reads using MiXCR and keeps one entry per CDR3 protein. This sample has over 500,000 distinct CDR3 sequences, with about 15% found just once. Whole-study results and caveats: Repertoires from persistent disease leaned toward TRBV28, TRBJ1-2 and TRBJ2-5.

Separately, the same data were catalogued under a study of T cells in Graves' hyperthyroidism and ophthalmopathy. This second study says: An initial round of RT-PCR targeting the TCR CDR3 relied on the HTBI primer set. Most clonotypes expanded in the thyroid (above 0.001) were also present in blood.

The clonotype was recovered from a man younger than 35 with Graves disease. The starting material was peripheral blood mononuclear cells (PBMCs), obtained at new diagnosis, from a patient treated with antithyroid drugs. This rearrangement joins TRBV28 to TRBJ1-1; D unclear. The CDR3 nucleotides are TGTGCCAGCAGTTTACCCAGCAGGAACACTGAAGCTTTCTTT. Amino acids: CASSLPSRNTEAFF.